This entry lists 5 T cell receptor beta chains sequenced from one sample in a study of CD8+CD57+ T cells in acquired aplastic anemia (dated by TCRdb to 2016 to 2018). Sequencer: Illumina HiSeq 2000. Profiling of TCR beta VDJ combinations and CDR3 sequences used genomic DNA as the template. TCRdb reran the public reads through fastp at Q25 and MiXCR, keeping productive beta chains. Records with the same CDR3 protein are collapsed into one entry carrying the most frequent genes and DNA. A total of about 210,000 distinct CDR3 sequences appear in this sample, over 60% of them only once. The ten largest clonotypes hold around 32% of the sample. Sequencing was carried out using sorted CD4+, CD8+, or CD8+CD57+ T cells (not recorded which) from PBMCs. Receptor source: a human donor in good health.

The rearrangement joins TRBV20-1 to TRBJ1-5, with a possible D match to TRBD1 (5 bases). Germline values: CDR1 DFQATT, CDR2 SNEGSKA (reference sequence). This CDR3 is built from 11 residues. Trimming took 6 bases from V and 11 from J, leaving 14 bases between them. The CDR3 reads CSAAGLWTQHF. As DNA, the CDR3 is TGCAGTGCCGCGGGACTTTGGACCCAGCATTTT.

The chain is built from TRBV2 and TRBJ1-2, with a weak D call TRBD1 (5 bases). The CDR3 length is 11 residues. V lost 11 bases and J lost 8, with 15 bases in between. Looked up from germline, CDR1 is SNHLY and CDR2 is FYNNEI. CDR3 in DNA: TGTGCCGCCGTACGGGGCGCAGGCTACACCTTC. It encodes CAAVRGAGYTF.

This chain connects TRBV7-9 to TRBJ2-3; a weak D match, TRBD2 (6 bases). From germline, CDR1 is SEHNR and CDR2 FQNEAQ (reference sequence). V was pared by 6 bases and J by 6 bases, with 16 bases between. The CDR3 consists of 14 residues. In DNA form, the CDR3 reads TGTGCCAGCAGTTCCGGGACTCCCATGGATACGCAGTATTTT. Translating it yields CASSSGTPMDTQYF.

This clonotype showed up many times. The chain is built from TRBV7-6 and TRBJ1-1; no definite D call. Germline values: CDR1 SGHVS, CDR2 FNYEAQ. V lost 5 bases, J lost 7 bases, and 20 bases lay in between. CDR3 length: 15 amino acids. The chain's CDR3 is CASSLRRNVDDEAFF. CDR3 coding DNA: TGTGCCAGCAGCCTACGACGGAATGTGGATGATGAAGCTTTCTTT.

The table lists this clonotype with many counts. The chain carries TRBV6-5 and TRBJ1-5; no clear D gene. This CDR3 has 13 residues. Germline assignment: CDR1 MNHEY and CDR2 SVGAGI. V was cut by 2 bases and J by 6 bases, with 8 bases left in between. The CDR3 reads CASSYGRIQPQHF. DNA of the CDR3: TGTGCCAGCAGTTACGGACGGATTCAGCCCCAGCATTTT.